A single sample is the source of the 10 T cell receptor beta chains below, sequenced in a study of T cell changes during pregnancy in multiple sclerosis. Repertoires were generated with immunoSEQ multiplex PCR, while TCRdb's copy carries only in-frame clones and drops some. The sample comprises 85,000 to 90,000 clones, approximately 93% of which are singletons, and roughly 1.7% rests with the top ten. Here the sequenced sample was peripheral blood, taken after pregnancy. All receptors derive from a female donor in good health, enrolled as a control in a pregnancy study.

The chain carries TRBV14 and TRBJ2-7; weak D call: TRBD1 (5 bases). The CDR3 has 15 amino acids. The V and J ends lost 1 base and 3 bases respectively, with 13 bases between them. The germline V gene encodes CDR1 SGHDN and CDR2 FVKESK. CDR3 loop: CASSQGAGKFYEQYF. DNA of the CDR3: TGTGCCAGCAGCCAAGGGGCAGGGAAATTCTACGAGCAGTACTTC. Combining the CDR3 with reference TRBV14 and TRBJ2-7 gives the whole variable domain EAGVTQFPSHSVIEKGQTVTLRCDPISGHDNLYWYRRVMGKEIKFLLHFVKESKQDESGMPNNRFLAERTGGTYSTLKVQPAELEDSGVYFCASSQGAGKFYEQYFGPGTRLTVT.

This clone was observed a single time. The chain links TRBV29-1 to TRBJ2-5; TRBD1 matches at 7 bases. Trimming took 6 bases from V and 5 from J; bases not matched to a gene: 6. Germline CDR1 and CDR2: SQVTM and ANQGSEA. The CDR3 is 12 residues long. The CDR3 spells CSVTGSRETQYF. DNA of the CDR3: TGCAGCGTGACAGGGTCCCGGGAGACCCAGTACTTC.

J is TRBJ2-1 and V is TRBV19, with a tentative D call TRBD1 (6 bases). The CDR3 totals 14 residues. Looked up from germline, CDR1 is LNHDA and CDR2 is SQIVND (reference sequence). Trimming pared 3 bases from V and 2 bases from J, leaving 8 bases between. CDR3 sequence: CASSMGTTYNEQFF. The CDR3 DNA sequence: TGTGCCAGTAGTATGGGGACAACCTACAATGAGCAGTTCTTC.

The rearrangement uses TRBV27 and TRBJ2-3; 7 bases agree with TRBD2. The CDR3 length is 14 residues. Unmatched junction bases numbered 6, after V lost 3 bases and J lost 6 bases. Germline CDR1 reads MNHEY; CDR2 reads SMNVEV (reference sequence). The CDR3: CASSFGGKRDTQYF. CDR3 coding DNA: TGTGCCAGCAGTTTCGGGGGGAAAAGGGATACGCAGTATTTT.

The V call is TRBV7-9, the J call TRBJ2-5, with D perhaps matching TRBD1 (5 bases). V lost 8 bases to trimming and J lost 1 base, with 14 bases between them. The CDR3 is made up of 14 amino acids. Looked up from germline, CDR1 is SEHNR and CDR2 is FQNEAQ (reference sequence). The CDR3 sequence is CASSGPTLQETQYF. CDR3 coding DNA: TGTGCCAGCTCAGGGCCAACTCTCCAAGAGACCCAGTACTTC. The full variable domain, its missing parts supplied by reference TRBV7-9 and TRBJ2-5, is DTGVSQNPRHKITKRGQNVTFRCDPISEHNRLYWYRQTLGQGPEFLTYFQNEAQLEKSRLLSDRFSAERPKGSFSTLEIQRTEQGDSAMYLCASSGPTLQETQYFGPGTRLLVL.

This chain uses TRBV5-1 with TRBJ2-7; 7 bases match TRBD1. CDR3 length equals 14 residues. The germline V gene has CDR1 SGHRS and CDR2 YFSETQ. The trim removed 2 bases at V and 4 bases at J, leaving 6 bases unmatched. Here the CDR3 DNA reads TGCGCCAGCAGCTTAAAACAGGGGTTGTACGAGCAGTACTTC. Its translation: CASSLKQGLYEQYF.

J is TRBJ1-5 and V is TRBV18, with a weak D call TRBD1 (5 bases). Germline V gives CDR1 KGHSH, CDR2 LQKENI. This CDR3 region has 16 residues. V dropped 0 bases and J dropped 2 bases, with 11 bases sitting between them. CDR3 nucleotide sequence: TGTGCCAGCTCACCACCTAAGACAGCCGGCAATCAGCCCCAGCATTTT. Residues: CASSPPKTAGNQPQHF.

The genes are TRBV27 and TRBJ2-1, with 8 bases that match TRBD2. V shed 2 bases, J shed 3 bases, and the junction held 0 bases outside the gene matches. Germline assignment: CDR1 MNHEY and CDR2 SMNVEV (reference sequence). This CDR3 has 14 residues. CDR3 DNA: TGTGCCAGCAGTTTAGGGACTAGCTACAATGAGCAGTTCTTC. Its translation is CASSLGTSYNEQFF.

The gene calls are TRBV6-5 and TRBJ1-4, with no clear D. Trimming took off 4 bases at V and 10 bases at J, with 22 bases between the two ends. The CDR3 sequence is 16 residues long. CDR1 is MNHEY and CDR2 is SVGAGI in the germline V gene. The CDR3 loop reads CASSSPSRMGEAKLFF. The DNA for the CDR3 is TGTGCCAGCAGTTCACCCTCAAGGATGGGAGAGGCAAAACTGTTTTTT.

This clone was observed once. The rearrangement joins TRBV28 to TRBJ2-2, with D perhaps TRBD1 (5 bases). This CDR3 is 13 amino acids long. V was clipped by 6 bases and J by 3 bases, with 8 bases between them. The germline gives CDR1 MDHEN, CDR2 SYDVKM. CDR3 sequence: CASRQGDTGELFF. CDR3 in DNA: TGTGCCAGCAGGCAGGGCGACACCGGGGAGCTGTTTTTT.